These 18 T cell receptor beta chains came from one sample sequenced in a study of cytomegalovirus exposure and HLA in healthy donors. 13 Jbeta primers and 60 Vbeta primers were used for the PCR. Measured with immunoSEQ multiplex PCR; TCRdb has only the in-frame clones, and not every one. This sample has some 95,000 clones; more than 65% occur once, and the top ten carry around 16%. Sample: PBMCs. The receptors were gathered from a young woman in good health and CMV-seropositive.

The rearrangement joins TRBV6-5 to TRBJ2-5; the D gene is possibly TRBD1 (6 bases). Germline V gene data show CDR1 as MNHEY and CDR2 as SVGAGI. This CDR3 is 14 amino acids long. The V end lost 5 bases, the J end lost 2 bases, and 12 bases lay between the germline ends. This CDR3 reads CASSRGSNQETQYF. The CDR3 DNA follows: TGTGCCAGCAGTAGGGGGAGCAATCAAGAGACCCAGTACTTC.

This rearrangement joins TRBV6-5 to TRBJ1-1, with a possible D match to TRBD1 (5 bases). The CDR3 consists of 15 residues. Germline values: CDR1 MNHEY, CDR2 SVGAGI. V dropped 2 bases and J dropped 0 bases, with 10 bases sitting between them. This CDR3 reads CASSYNPGMNTEAFF. The DNA of the CDR3 is TGTGCCAGCAGTTACAACCCAGGGATGAACACTGAAGCTTTCTTT.

The chain uses TRBV6-4 and TRBJ1-2, with no clear D. Germline loops: CDR1 MRHNA, CDR2 SNTAGT. The CDR3 sequence is 13 residues long. V was trimmed by 2 bases and J by 6 bases, leaving 10 bases between them. CDR3 sequence: CASSDGPTHGYTF. In DNA, the CDR3 is TGTGCCAGCAGTGACGGCCCCACACATGGCTACACCTTC.

This chain uses TRBV28 with TRBJ2-1; 7 positions agree with TRBD1. V trimming: 5 bases; J trimming: 0 bases; junction bases outside the gene matches: 7. This CDR3 spans 16 amino acids. Germline CDR1 reads MDHEN; CDR2 reads SYDVKM. The CDR3: CASSVPGQSSYNEQFF. The CDR3 nucleotides read TGTGCCAGCAGTGTCCCGGGACAGAGCTCCTACAATGAGCAGTTCTTC.

This clone rates as medium-sized. V gene TRBV9 combines with J gene TRBJ2-3; perhaps TRBD2 as D (7 bases). Per the germline V gene, CDR1 is SGDLS and CDR2 is YYNGEE. This CDR3 contains 16 residues. Trimming stripped 2 bases from V and 2 bases from J, with 15 bases between. For the CDR3, the DNA is TGTGCCAGCAGCGTTGAAGGGGGGGACAACACAGATACGCAGTATTTT. This sequence encodes CASSVEGGDNTDTQYF.

V and J are TRBV29-1 and TRBJ1-2; TRBD1 matches at 9 bases. This CDR3 comprises 13 residues. V lost 7 bases and J lost 7; bases outside the gene matches: 10. Germline CDR1 and CDR2: SQVTM and ANQGSEA. CDR3 sequence reads: CSADRGALSGYTF. The DNA of the CDR3 is TGCAGCGCTGACAGGGGGGCCCTTAGTGGCTACACCTTC.

The count of this clone is one. The chain has TRBV6-4 and TRBJ2-3; possibly TRBD2 for D (6 bases). The CDR3 is made up of 13 amino acids. Germline-derived CDR1 and CDR2 are MRHNA and SNTAGT. The germline V and J ends were trimmed by 7 bases and 1 base, with 9 bases remaining between them. The CDR3 is CASKEGGTDTQYF. CDR3 coding DNA: TGTGCCAGCAAGGAGGGCGGCACAGATACGCAGTATTTT.

The chain combines TRBV5-1 with TRBJ2-7; 11 bases are shared with TRBD1. Trimming at V came to 4 bases and at J to 3 bases, leaving 6 bases not matched to a gene. Germline V lookup: CDR1 SGHRS, CDR2 YFSETQ. CDR3 size: 15 residues. CDR3 residues: CASSHGQGAFYEQYF. In DNA, the CDR3 is TGCGCCAGCAGCCACGGACAGGGGGCCTTCTACGAGCAGTACTTC. The complete variable domain, with remaining parts taken from reference TRBV5-1 and TRBJ2-7, reads KAGVTQTPRYLIKTRGQQVTLSCSPISGHRSVSWYQQTPGQGLQFLFEYFSETQRNKGNFPGRFSGRQFSNSRSEMNVSTLELGDSALYLCASSHGQGAFYEQYFGPGTRLTVT.

This chain joins TRBV11-2 and TRBJ2-1; possibly TRBD2 for D (5 bases). Trimming removed 3 bases at V and 3 bases at J, with 12 bases between. Germline V gene sequence: CDR1 SGHAT, CDR2 FQNNGV. This CDR3 is 15 amino acids long. The chain's CDR3 is CASSFEGVVYNEQFF. Written as DNA, the CDR3 is TGTGCCAGCAGCTTTGAGGGAGTGGTCTACAATGAGCAGTTCTTC.

The chain joins TRBV28 to TRBJ2-7; perhaps TRBD2 as D (5 bases). The V gene lost 4 bases and the J gene lost 7 bases, with 11 bases spanning the gap. The CDR3 spans 12 residues. Germline V gene sequence: CDR1 MDHEN, CDR2 SYDVKM. CDR3 sequence: CASSYATGEQYF. CDR3 DNA: TGTGCCAGCAGTTACGCTACGGGGGAGCAGTACTTC.

The J gene is TRBJ2-1, the V gene TRBV4-2, with TRBD2 matching 9 bases. The CDR3 has 16 residues. Germline V gives CDR1 LGHNA, CDR2 YNFKEQ. V dropped 0 bases and J dropped 8; count of bases not matched to a gene: 8. The CDR3 coding sequence is TGTGCCAGCAGCCAAGAGGCAGTAGCGGGAGTGGATGAGCAGTTCTTC. Protein: CASSQEAVAGVDEQFF.

This clone was seen a single time. This chain links TRBV28 with TRBJ2-7; D is uncertain. CDR1 and CDR2 (germline): MDHEN, SYDVKM. The length of the CDR3 is 12 residues. V dropped 1 base and J dropped 2 bases, with 3 bases sitting between them. CDR3 loop: CASSLSAYEQYF. The DNA of the CDR3 is TGTGCCAGCAGTTTATCCGCCTACGAGCAGTACTTC.

J is TRBJ1-5 and V is TRBV5-1, with D uncertain. Deletions cut 3 bases from V and 6 bases from J, with 16 bases between. Germline CDR1 SGHRS, CDR2 YFSETQ. The CDR3 contains 15 residues. CDR3 DNA sequence: TGCGCCAGCAGCTCGGCGGGAGGGCCGGGTCAGCCCCAGCATTTT. Amino acid sequence: CASSSAGGPGQPQHF.

The V call is TRBV27, the J call TRBJ1-2, with TRBD1 matching over 7 bases. The ends lost 3 bases at V and 7 bases at J; junction bases unmatched: 5. The CDR3 has 13 amino acids. CDR1 is MNHEY, CDR2 SMNVEV, per germline (reference sequence). CDR3 in amino acids: CASSFDGTVGYTF. The CDR3 coding sequence is TGTGCCAGCAGTTTCGATGGGACAGTTGGCTACACCTTC.

This clone was seen a single time. This chain links TRBV5-4 with TRBJ2-2, with TRBD1 identical over 7 bases. The V gene end was trimmed by 4 bases and the J gene end by 1 base; junction bases not matched to a gene: 13. This CDR3 contains 18 residues. Per germline, CDR1 SGHNT and CDR2 YYREEE (reference sequence). CDR3 in amino acids: CASSKKTTGTLNTGELFF. The CDR3 region has the DNA TGTGCCAGCAGCAAAAAAACGACAGGGACCTTGAACACCGGGGAGCTGTTTTTT.

The chain recombines TRBV19 with TRBJ1-1; the match to TRBD1 covers 7 bases. Per germline, CDR1 LNHDA and CDR2 SQIVND (reference sequence). The trim removed 7 bases at V and 2 bases at J, leaving 7 bases unmatched. The CDR3 runs 14 residues. The DNA of the CDR3 is TGTGCCAGTACCTTGGGACAGAGCAACACTGAAGCTTTCTTT. Its protein product is CASTLGQSNTEAFF. Combining the CDR3 with reference TRBV19 and TRBJ1-1 gives the whole variable domain DGGITQSPKYLFRKEGQNVTLSCEQNLNHDAMYWYRQDPGQGLRLIYYSQIVNDFQKGDIAEGYSVSREKKESFPLTVTSAQKNPTAFYLCASTLGQSNTEAFFGQGTRLTVV.

The chain links TRBV7-2 to TRBJ2-2; a weak D match, TRBD1 (6 bases). This CDR3 is 16 amino acids long. Between the trimmed V and J ends, which lost 1 base and 7 bases, there was a span of 16 bases. CDR1 SGHTA and CDR2 FQGNSA come from the germline V gene. The CDR3 nucleotides read TGTGCCAGCAGCTTAGGTGGTCAGGGGCGGAGCGGGGAGCTGTTTTTT. Protein sequence: CASSLGGQGRSGELFF.

This chain joins TRBV6-5 and TRBJ2-7, with D perhaps TRBD2 (5 bases). Germline-derived CDR1 and CDR2 are MNHEY and SVGAGI. This CDR3 region has 13 residues. V was shortened by 2 bases and J by 4 bases, with 9 bases between the two germline ends. The CDR3 loop reads CASSYTAAYEQYF. The CDR3 DNA is TGTGCCAGCAGTTACACAGCGGCTTACGAGCAGTACTTC.